These T cell receptor beta chains were read from a single sample in a study of blood T cell repertoires in COVID-19. The protocol was immunoSEQ multiplex PCR, while the TCRdb copy is restricted to in-frame clones and leaves out a portion. This sample has about 35,000 clones; approximately 89% occur once, and the top ten carry 40% to 45%. The sequencing input was peripheral blood. The receptors here all came from a human donor in a cohort sampled during active COVID-19. Each CDR3 is given with its conserved first and last residue. D genes are given only for firm matches. Some rows mark clone size as missing; the rest say once, few, many or name a class of expanded clone.

CDR3 DNA,CDR3 protein,V gene,D gene,clone size,J gene
TGTGCCAGCAGTGAAAGGTCCGGACAGGGGAGCCATAATTCACCCCTCCACTTT,CASSERSGQGSHNSPLHF,TRBV6-1,TRBD1,NA,TRBJ1-6
TGTGCCAGCAGCCGGGATGGACACGATGGCTACACCTTC,CASSRDGHDGYTF,TRBV3-1/TRBV3-2,NA,NA,TRBJ1-2
TGTGCCAGCAAGCAGCAGGCTTTGCCCGGGGAGCTGTTTTTT,CASKQQALPGELFF,TRBV6-5,NA,NA,TRBJ2-2
TGTGCCAGCCAGCGGGTCTTCTCCGAGCAGTACTTC,CASQRVFSEQYF,TRBV7-2,NA,once,TRBJ2-7
TGCGCCAGCAGCCAAGAATCCAGGGCGAATGAGCAGTTCTTC,CASSQESRANEQFF,TRBV4-3,NA,NA,TRBJ2-1
TGTGCCATCAGTGAGTCGACGGCTAACAGGGGAGCTGAAGCTTTCTTT,CAISESTANRGAEAFF,TRBV10-3,TRBD1,NA,TRBJ1-1
TGTGCCAGCTCACCCGGGACAGGGCAGGAGCAGTACTTC,CASSPGTGQEQYF,TRBV18,TRBD1,once,TRBJ2-7
TGTGCCAGCAGAACAGGGGACGAGCAGTACTTC,CASRTGDEQYF,TRBV25-1,TRBD1,few,TRBJ2-7
TGTGCCAGCAGCCAGGCTGGGGGGAACTCCTACAATGAGCAGTTCTTC,CASSQAGGNSYNEQFF,TRBV7-6,NA,once,TRBJ2-1
TGTGCCAGCAGCGTCACTCTGAACACTGAAGCTTTCTTT,CASSVTLNTEAFF,TRBV27,NA,NA,TRBJ1-1
TGTGCCAGCAGTGGACAGGGCGCGGGTTATGGCTACACCTTC,CASSGQGAGYGYTF,TRBV2,TRBD1,few,TRBJ1-2
TGTGCCAGCAGTCCGCAGGCAGGTGTAGGTACTGAAGCTTTCTTT,CASSPQAGVGTEAFF,TRBV5-4,NA,NA,TRBJ1-1
TGCGCCAGCAGCGGGACAGCCTCCTACGAGCAGTACTTC,CASSGTASYEQYF,TRBV10-1,TRBD1,NA,TRBJ2-7
TGTGCCAGCAGCACGGTTCAGGGTTCCACTGAAGCTTTCTTT,CASSTVQGSTEAFF,TRBV7-6,NA,few,TRBJ1-1
TGTGCCAGCAGCTTGGGGACAGGGGGCTTTGAAAAACTGTTTTTT,CASSLGTGGFEKLFF,TRBV5-6,TRBD1,NA,TRBJ1-4
TGTGCCAGTAGTATTCAGGGGGTCACTGAAGCTTTCTTT,CASSIQGVTEAFF,TRBV19,TRBD1,NA,TRBJ1-1
TGTGCCAGCAGCCAAGGCGGGGGAACTAATGAGCAGTTCTTC,CASSQGGGTNEQFF,TRBV3-1/TRBV3-2,TRBD2,NA,TRBJ2-1
TGTGCCAGTAGTATGAAAACCGGGAGAGGAAATGAAAAACTGTTTTTT,CASSMKTGRGNEKLFF,TRBV19,NA,NA,TRBJ1-4
TGTGCCAGCAGTCCACCACCCTTTAGTTCAGGGTTGACTGAAGCTTTCTTT,CASSPPPFSSGLTEAFF,TRBV27,NA,NA,TRBJ1-1
TGTGCCAGCACGGCGAGGATGAATGAAAAACTGTTTTTT,CASTARMNEKLFF,TRBV6-5,NA,NA,TRBJ1-4
TGTGCCAGTAGTGAAGGGCAGGGGGCAGATACGCAGTATTTT,CASSEGQGADTQYF,TRBV19,TRBD1,NA,TRBJ2-3
TGTGCCAGCAGCTTAGATAGGACAAACACCGGGGAGCTGTTTTTT,CASSLDRTNTGELFF,TRBV7-2,NA,once,TRBJ2-2
TGTGCCAGCAGCCATCAGGTGACTGGAAACACCATATATTTT,CASSHQVTGNTIYF,TRBV14,NA,NA,TRBJ1-3
TGTGCCAGCAGCAAAGGAGCGGGCAGGGGGCTGAACACCATATATTTT,CASSKGAGRGLNTIYF,TRBV21-1,NA,NA,TRBJ1-3
TGTGCCAGCAGCCCAGGGGGAGAGACCCAGTACTTC,CASSPGGETQYF,TRBV6-2/TRBV6-3,TRBD1,NA,TRBJ2-5
TGTGCCACCAGCATAAGGACAGGGGCCGGGGAGCTGTTTTTT,CATSIRTGAGELFF,TRBV15,TRBD1,NA,TRBJ2-2
TGTGCCAGCAGTCTCCGACAGGACGGGAATTCACCCCTCCACTTT,CASSLRQDGNSPLHF,TRBV6-2/TRBV6-3,NA,NA,TRBJ1-6
TGCGCCAGCAGCCAAGATATGGACAGGTCACCCCTCCACTTT,CASSQDMDRSPLHF,TRBV4-3,TRBD1,NA,TRBJ1-6
TGTGCCAGCAACCACATTGGGCAGGGGGCAGATACGCAGTATTTT,CASNHIGQGADTQYF,TRBV6-5,TRBD1,once,TRBJ2-3
TGTGCCAGTAGTATCAACGGACAAAGCACAGATACGCAGTATTTT,CASSINGQSTDTQYF,TRBV19,NA,NA,TRBJ2-3